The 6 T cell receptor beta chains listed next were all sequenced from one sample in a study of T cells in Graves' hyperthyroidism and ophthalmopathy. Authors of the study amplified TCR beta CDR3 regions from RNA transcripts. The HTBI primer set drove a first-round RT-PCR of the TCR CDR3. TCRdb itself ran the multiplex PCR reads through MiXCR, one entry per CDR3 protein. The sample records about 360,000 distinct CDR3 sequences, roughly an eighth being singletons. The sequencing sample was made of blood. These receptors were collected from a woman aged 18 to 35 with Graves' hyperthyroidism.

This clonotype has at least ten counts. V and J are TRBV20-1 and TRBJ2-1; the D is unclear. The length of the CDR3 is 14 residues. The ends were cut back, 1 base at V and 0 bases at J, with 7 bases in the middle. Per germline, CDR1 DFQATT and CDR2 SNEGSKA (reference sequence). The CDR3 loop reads CSARVGNSYNEQFF. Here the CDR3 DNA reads TGCAGTGCTAGAGTGGGAAACTCCTACAATGAGCAGTTCTTC.

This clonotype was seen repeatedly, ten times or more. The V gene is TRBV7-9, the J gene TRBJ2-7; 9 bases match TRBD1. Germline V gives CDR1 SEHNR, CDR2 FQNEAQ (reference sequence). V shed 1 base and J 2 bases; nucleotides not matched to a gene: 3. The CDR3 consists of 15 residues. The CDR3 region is CASSLGQGVTYEQYF. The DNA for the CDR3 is TGTGCCAGCAGCTTAGGACAGGGGGTTACCTACGAGCAGTACTTC. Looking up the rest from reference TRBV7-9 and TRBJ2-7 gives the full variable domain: DTGVSQNPRHKITKRGQNVTFRCDPISEHNRLYWYRQTLGQGPEFLTYFQNEAQLEKSRLLSDRFSAERPKGSFSTLEIQRTEQGDSAMYLCASSLGQGVTYEQYFGPGTRLTVT.

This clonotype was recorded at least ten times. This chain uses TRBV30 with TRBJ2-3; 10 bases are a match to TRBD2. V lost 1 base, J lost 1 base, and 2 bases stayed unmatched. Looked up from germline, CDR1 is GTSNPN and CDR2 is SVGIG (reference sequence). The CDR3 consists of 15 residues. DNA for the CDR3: TGTGCCTGGAGTGACGGGACTAGCGGCACAGATACGCAGTATTTT. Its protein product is CAWSDGTSGTDTQYF.

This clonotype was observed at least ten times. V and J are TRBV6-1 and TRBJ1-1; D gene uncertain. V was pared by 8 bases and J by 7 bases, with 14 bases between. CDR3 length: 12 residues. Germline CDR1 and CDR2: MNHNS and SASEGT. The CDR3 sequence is CASREPLHEAFF. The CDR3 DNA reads TGTGCCAGCCGCGAACCCCTCCATGAAGCTTTCTTT.

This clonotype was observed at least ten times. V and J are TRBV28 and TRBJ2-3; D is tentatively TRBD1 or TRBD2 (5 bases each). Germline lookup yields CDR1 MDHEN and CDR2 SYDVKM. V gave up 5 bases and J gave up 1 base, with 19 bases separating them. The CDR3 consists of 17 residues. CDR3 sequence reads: CASSTRDALEGTDTQYF. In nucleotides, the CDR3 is TGTGCCAGCAGTACTCGGGACGCCCTGGAGGGCACAGATACGCAGTATTTT.

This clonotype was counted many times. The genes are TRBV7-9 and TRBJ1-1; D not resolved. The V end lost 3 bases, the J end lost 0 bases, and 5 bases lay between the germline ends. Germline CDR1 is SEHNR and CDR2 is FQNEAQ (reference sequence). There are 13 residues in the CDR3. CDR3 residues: CASSFEMNTEAFF. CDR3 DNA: TGTGCCAGCAGCTTCGAAATGAACACTGAAGCTTTCTTT.